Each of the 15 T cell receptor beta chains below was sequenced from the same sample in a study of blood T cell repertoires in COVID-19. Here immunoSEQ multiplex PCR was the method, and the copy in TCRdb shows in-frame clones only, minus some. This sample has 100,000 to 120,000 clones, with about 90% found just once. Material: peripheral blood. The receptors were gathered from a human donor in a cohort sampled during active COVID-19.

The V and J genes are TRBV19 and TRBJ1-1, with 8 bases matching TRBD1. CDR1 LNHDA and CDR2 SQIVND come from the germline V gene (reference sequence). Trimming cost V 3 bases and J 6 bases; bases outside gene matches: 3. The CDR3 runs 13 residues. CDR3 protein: CASSMTGAAEAFF. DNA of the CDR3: TGTGCCAGTAGTATGACAGGGGCTGCTGAAGCTTTCTTT.

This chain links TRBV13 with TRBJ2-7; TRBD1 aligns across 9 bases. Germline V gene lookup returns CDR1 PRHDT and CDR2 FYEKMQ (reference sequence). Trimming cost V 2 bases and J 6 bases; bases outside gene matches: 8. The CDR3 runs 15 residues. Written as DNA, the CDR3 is TGTGCCAGCAGCTTATCGGGACAGGGTGTTATCGAGCAGTACTTC. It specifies CASSLSGQGVIEQYF.

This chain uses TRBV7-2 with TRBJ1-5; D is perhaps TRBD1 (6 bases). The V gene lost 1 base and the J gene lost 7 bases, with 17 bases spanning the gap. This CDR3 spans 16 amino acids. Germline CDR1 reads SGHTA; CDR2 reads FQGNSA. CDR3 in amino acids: CASSLEGGGLGQPQHF. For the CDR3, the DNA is TGTGCCAGCAGCTTAGAAGGGGGGGGACTGGGCCAGCCCCAGCATTTT.

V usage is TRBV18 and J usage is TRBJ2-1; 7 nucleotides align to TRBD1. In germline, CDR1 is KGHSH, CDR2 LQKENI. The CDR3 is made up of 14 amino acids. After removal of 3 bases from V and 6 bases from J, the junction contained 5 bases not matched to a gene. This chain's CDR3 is CASSPRRDSNEQFF. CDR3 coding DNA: TGTGCCAGCTCACCTCGCCGGGACAGCAATGAGCAGTTCTTC.

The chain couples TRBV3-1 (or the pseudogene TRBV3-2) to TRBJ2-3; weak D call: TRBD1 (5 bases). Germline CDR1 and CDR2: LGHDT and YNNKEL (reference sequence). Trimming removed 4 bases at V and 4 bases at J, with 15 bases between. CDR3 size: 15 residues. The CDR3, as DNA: TGTGCCAGCAGCCCCCGCCCGGAAGGGGCAGATACGCAGTATTTT. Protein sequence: CASSPRPEGADTQYF.

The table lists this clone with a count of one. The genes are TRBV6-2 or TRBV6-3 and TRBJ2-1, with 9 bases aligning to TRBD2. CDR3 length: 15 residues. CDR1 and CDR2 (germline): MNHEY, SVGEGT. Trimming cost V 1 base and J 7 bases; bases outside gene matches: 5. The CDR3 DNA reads TGTGCCAGCAGTTACTTTAGCGGGAGCGCGAATGAGCAGTTCTTC. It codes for CASSYFSGSANEQFF.

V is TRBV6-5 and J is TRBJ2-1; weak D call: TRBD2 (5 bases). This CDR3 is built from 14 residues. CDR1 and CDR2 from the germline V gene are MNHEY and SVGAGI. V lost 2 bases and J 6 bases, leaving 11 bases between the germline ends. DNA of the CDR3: TGTGCCAGCAGTTACGAGCGGCTTCGCAATGAGCAGTTCTTC. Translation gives CASSYERLRNEQFF.

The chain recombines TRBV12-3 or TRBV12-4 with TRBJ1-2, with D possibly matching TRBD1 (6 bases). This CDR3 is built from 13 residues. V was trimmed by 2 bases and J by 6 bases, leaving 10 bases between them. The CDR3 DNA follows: TGTGCCAGCAGTTTATTGGGGGCGGATGGCTACACCTTC. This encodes CASSLLGADGYTF.

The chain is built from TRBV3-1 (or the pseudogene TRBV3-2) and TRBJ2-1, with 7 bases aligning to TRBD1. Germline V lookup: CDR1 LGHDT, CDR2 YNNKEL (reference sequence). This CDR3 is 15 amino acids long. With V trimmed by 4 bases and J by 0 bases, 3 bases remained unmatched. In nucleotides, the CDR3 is TGTGCCAGCAGCCGGGACAGCAACTCCTACAATGAGCAGTTCTTC. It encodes CASSRDSNSYNEQFF.

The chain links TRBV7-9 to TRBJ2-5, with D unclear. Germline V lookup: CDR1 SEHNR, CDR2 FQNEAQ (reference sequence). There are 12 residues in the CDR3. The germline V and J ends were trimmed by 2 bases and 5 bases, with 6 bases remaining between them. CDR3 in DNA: TGTGCCAGCAGCTTATCCGGGGAGACCCAGTACTTC. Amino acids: CASSLSGETQYF. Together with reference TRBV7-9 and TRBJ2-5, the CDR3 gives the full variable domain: DTGVSQNPRHKITKRGQNVTFRCDPISEHNRLYWYRQTLGQGPEFLTYFQNEAQLEKSRLLSDRFSAERPKGSFSTLEIQRTEQGDSAMYLCASSLSGETQYFGPGTRLLVL.

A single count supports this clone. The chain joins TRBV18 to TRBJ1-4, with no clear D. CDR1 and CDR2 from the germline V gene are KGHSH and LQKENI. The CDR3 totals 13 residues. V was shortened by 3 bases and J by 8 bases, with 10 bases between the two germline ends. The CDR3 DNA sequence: TGTGCCAGCTCACCTTCCCGGAGCGAAAAACTGTTTTTT. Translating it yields CASSPSRSEKLFF.

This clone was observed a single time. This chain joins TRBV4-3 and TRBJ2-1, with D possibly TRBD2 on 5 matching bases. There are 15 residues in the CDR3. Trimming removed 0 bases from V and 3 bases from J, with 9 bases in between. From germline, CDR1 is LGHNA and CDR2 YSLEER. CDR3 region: CASSQDTSYYNEQFF. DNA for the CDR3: TGCGCCAGCAGCCAAGATACTAGTTACTACAATGAGCAGTTCTTC.

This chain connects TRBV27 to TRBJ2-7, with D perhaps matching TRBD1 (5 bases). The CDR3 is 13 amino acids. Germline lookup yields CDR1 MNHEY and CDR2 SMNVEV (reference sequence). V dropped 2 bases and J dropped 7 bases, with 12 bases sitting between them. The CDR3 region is CASSLIIGDEQYF. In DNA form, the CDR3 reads TGTGCCAGCAGTTTAATTATAGGGGATGAGCAGTACTTC.

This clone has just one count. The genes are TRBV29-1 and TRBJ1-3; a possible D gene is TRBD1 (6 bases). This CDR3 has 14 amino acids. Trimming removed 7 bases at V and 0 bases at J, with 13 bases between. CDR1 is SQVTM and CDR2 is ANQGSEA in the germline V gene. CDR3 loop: CSAARDNSGNTIYF. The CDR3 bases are TGCAGCGCCGCACGGGACAACTCTGGAAACACCATATATTTT.

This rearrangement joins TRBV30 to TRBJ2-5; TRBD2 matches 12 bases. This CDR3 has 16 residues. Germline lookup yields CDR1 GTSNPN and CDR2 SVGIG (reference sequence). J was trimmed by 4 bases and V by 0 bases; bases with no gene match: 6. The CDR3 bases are TGTGCCTGGAGTGTACTGACTAGCGGGGGAGGAGAGACCCAGTACTTC. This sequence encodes CAWSVLTSGGGETQYF.